This TCR beta chain derives from a study of CD8+ T cells in alopecia areata. Study background: Treated patients were dosed with oral tofacitinib, taking 5 to 10 mg twice daily.

Trimming cost V 3 bases and J 5 bases, with 11 bases left between them. Per the germline V gene, CDR1 is LNHDA and CDR2 is SQIVND (reference sequence). This CDR3 is built from 14 residues. Once RNA had been extracted, it was reverse transcribed into cDNA to act as the sequencing template. Profiling relied on immunoSEQ multiplex PCR, and the TCRdb table lists in-frame clones only, not all of them. The sample has more than 110,000 clones, 58% seen once. Broader study findings: Mice gave a clearer picture of TCR sharing than patients did, possibly for HLA-related reasons.

Samples from alopecia areata patients were lesional scalp punch biopsies and peripheral blood. A few counts support this clone. Antigen unknown. The sequence was obtained from a human donor with alopecia areata. V is TRBV19 and J is TRBJ2-1; D uncertain. Sequenced here: CD4+ T cells sorted from blood, sampled at week 0. CDR3 loop: CASSIMWGNNEQFF. Written as DNA, the CDR3 is TGTGCCAGTAGTATTATGTGGGGAAACAATGAGCAGTTCTTC.